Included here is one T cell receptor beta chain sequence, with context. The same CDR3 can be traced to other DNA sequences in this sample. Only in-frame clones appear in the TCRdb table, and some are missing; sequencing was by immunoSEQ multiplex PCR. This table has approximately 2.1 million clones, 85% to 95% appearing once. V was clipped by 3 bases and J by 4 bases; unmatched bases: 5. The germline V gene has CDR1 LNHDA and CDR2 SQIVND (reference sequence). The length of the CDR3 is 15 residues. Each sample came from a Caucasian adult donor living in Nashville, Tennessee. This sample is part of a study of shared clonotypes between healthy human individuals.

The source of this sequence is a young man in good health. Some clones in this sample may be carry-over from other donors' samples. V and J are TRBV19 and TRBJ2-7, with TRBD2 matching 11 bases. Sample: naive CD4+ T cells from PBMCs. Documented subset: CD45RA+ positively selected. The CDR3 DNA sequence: TGTGCCAGTAGTATCGGGACTAGCGGTAGTTACGAGCAGTACTTC. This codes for CASSIGTSGSYEQYF.